Below, 26 T cell receptor beta chains from the same sample are listed, as sequenced in a study of graft-versus-host responses after intestinal transplantation. Here immunoSEQ multiplex PCR was the method, and the copy in TCRdb shows in-frame clones only, minus some. The table records roughly 100,000 clones, approximately 94% of them present only once. Their antigens are not known. Source: unstimulated CD8+ T cells sorted from spleen or lymph node cells, taken before intestinal transplant. The source is a human donor who received an intestinal transplant.

This clone has a single count. V gene TRBV5-1 combines with J gene TRBJ2-5; D gene unclear. Deletions cut 0 bases from V and 1 base from J, with 13 bases between. This CDR3 is built from 16 residues. In germline, CDR1 is SGHRS, CDR2 YFSETQ. This CDR3 is CASSLVLGGPQETQYF. The CDR3 DNA is TGCGCCAGCAGCTTGGTCCTTGGCGGTCCCCAAGAGACCCAGTACTTC.

The chain recombines TRBV4-1 with TRBJ2-5; D not certain. The CDR3 is made up of 14 amino acids. CDR1 is MGHRA, CDR2 YSYEKL, per germline. V shed 0 bases and J shed 7 bases, with 12 bases lying between them. The CDR3 region has the DNA TGCGCCAGCAGCCAAGATCTAGGCGTGGTGACCCAGTACTTC. Its protein is CASSQDLGVVTQYF.

The V call is TRBV27, the J call TRBJ2-7, with TRBD2 identical over 13 bases. Germline V gene lookup returns CDR1 MNHEY and CDR2 SMNVEV (reference sequence). Trimming took 2 bases from V and 1 from J; bases not matched to a gene: 2. The CDR3 length is 16 residues. The chain's CDR3 is CASSLRGLAGSYEQYF. The CDR3 DNA reads as TGTGCCAGCAGTTTAAGGGGACTAGCGGGGTCCTACGAGCAGTACTTC.

V is TRBV4-1 and J is TRBJ1-4; the D gene is possibly TRBD1 (5 bases). Germline V gives CDR1 MGHRA, CDR2 YSYEKL. Trimming pared 4 bases from V and 7 bases from J, leaving 16 bases between. The length of the CDR3 is 15 residues. The CDR3 nucleotides are TGCGCCAGCAGCCTTATCAGGGCGCAGGGTGAAAAACTGTTTTTT. It codes for CASSLIRAQGEKLFF.

The J gene is TRBJ2-1, the V gene TRBV19; D is ambiguous. V was trimmed by 8 bases and J by 7 bases, leaving 12 bases between them. Germline V gene data show CDR1 as LNHDA and CDR2 as SQIVND (reference sequence). The CDR3 covers 12 residues. CDR3 residues: CASGISRNEQFF. CDR3 coding DNA: TGTGCCAGTGGGATCTCGAGAAATGAGCAGTTCTTC.

In its sample, this clone was seen once. V and J are TRBV4-1 and TRBJ2-4; the D call may be TRBD1 or TRBD2 (5 bases each). Germline V lookup: CDR1 MGHRA, CDR2 YSYEKL. The CDR3 runs to 16 residues. The V gene lost 5 bases and the J gene lost 2 bases, with 16 bases spanning the gap. This CDR3 reads CASSSAWDETKNIQYF. The CDR3 bases are TGCGCCAGCAGCTCCGCGTGGGACGAAACCAAAAACATTCAGTACTTC.

This clone was seen just once. This chain joins TRBV19 and TRBJ2-1; 9 bases fit TRBD2. This CDR3 spans 14 amino acids. Germline CDR1 LNHDA, CDR2 SQIVND (reference sequence). V dropped 5 bases and J dropped 9; count of bases not matched to a gene: 8. This CDR3 is CASSPRLAGLEQFF. In DNA, the CDR3 is TGTGCCAGTAGTCCGCGGCTAGCGGGGCTTGAGCAGTTCTTC.

A single count supports this clone. The chain combines TRBV7-6 with TRBJ1-1; D gene unclear. There are 13 residues in the CDR3. With 3 bases removed from V and 4 bases from J, the gap between germline ends came to 9 bases. CDR1 is SGHVS, CDR2 FNYEAQ, per germline. In DNA form, the CDR3 reads TGTGCCAGCAGCTTCGGCTTTTTCACTGAAGCTTTCTTT. Protein sequence: CASSFGFFTEAFF.

The gene calls are TRBV10-2 and TRBJ2-5; 7 positions match TRBD2. This CDR3 region has 14 residues. Trimming at V came to 4 bases and at J to 4 bases, leaving 6 bases not matched to a gene. Germline V gene sequence: CDR1 WSHSY, CDR2 SAAADI. CDR3 protein: CASSVTSVGETQYF. As DNA, the CDR3 is TGCGCCAGCAGTGTTACTAGCGTTGGAGAGACCCAGTACTTC.

V and J are TRBV4-2 and TRBJ2-2, with D possibly being TRBD2 (5 bases). V was clipped by 0 bases and J by 6 bases, with 11 bases between them. The germline CDR1 and CDR2 sequences are LGHNA and YNFKEQ. The length of the CDR3 is 15 residues. The CDR3 loop reads CASSQESSSPGELFF. CDR3 in DNA: TGTGCCAGCAGCCAAGAATCCTCTAGCCCCGGGGAGCTGTTTTTT.

This sequence joins TRBV19 and TRBJ1-2; D is possibly TRBD1 (5 bases). The germline V gene encodes CDR1 LNHDA and CDR2 SQIVND (reference sequence). The germline V and J ends were trimmed by 7 bases and 8 bases, with 17 bases remaining between them. The CDR3 length is 13 residues. The CDR3 DNA reads as TGTGCCAGTACTCCGCCGGGGCTCCCGGGCTACACCTTC. Residues: CASTPPGLPGYTF.

This chain uses TRBV5-1 with TRBJ1-2; 12 bases fit TRBD1. The CDR3 has 21 residues. Germline V gives CDR1 SGHRS, CDR2 YFSETQ. Trimming at V came to 4 bases and at J to 1 base, leaving 20 bases not matched to a gene. As DNA, the CDR3 is TGCGCCAGCAGCAACCGGGACAGGGGGCGCCTCTTCTATAATTATAACTATGGCTACACCTTC. Protein sequence: CASSNRDRGRLFYNYNYGYTF. The complete variable domain, with remaining parts taken from reference TRBV5-1 and TRBJ1-2, reads KAGVTQTPRYLIKTRGQQVTLSCSPISGHRSVSWYQQTPGQGLQFLFEYFSETQRNKGNFPGRFSGRQFSNSRSEMNVSTLELGDSALYLCASSNRDRGRLFYNYNYGYTFGSGTRLTVV.

V gene TRBV19 combines with J gene TRBJ1-1; the D is unclear. CDR1 and CDR2 (germline): LNHDA, SQIVND (reference sequence). V shed 3 bases and J shed 5 bases, with 7 bases lying between them. The CDR3 loop spans 12 amino acids. Written as DNA, the CDR3 is TGTGCCAGTAGTATGGGTAGGACTGAAGCTTTCTTT. Translated, it gives CASSMGRTEAFF.

This rearrangement joins TRBV7-6 to TRBJ2-7, with 8 bases that match TRBD2. Germline lookup yields CDR1 SGHVS and CDR2 FNYEAQ. This CDR3 is built from 15 residues. V lost 2 bases, J lost 6 bases, and 9 bases stayed unmatched. CDR3 sequence (DNA): TGTGCCAGCAGCTTAAGGGGTAGCGGGGAGACCGAGCAGTACTTC. Its protein product is CASSLRGSGETEQYF.

This sequence joins TRBV7-8 and TRBJ2-5; TRBD2 matches at 9 bases. Per the germline V gene, CDR1 is SGHVS and CDR2 is FQNEAQ. Trimming removed 2 bases from V and 5 bases from J; junction bases left unmatched: 6. This CDR3 contains 15 residues. The DNA of the CDR3 is TGTGCCAGCAGCTTAACGCGGGGGGGGTGGGAGACCCAGTACTTC. This gives the protein CASSLTRGGWETQYF.

A single count supports this clone. This sequence joins TRBV7-8 and TRBJ2-7; D unclear. Germline lookup yields CDR1 SGHVS and CDR2 FQNEAQ. The CDR3 is made up of 14 amino acids. Between the trimmed V and J ends, which lost 1 base and 2 bases, there was a span of 9 bases. The DNA for the CDR3 is TGTGCCAGCAGCTTAGGGGGTGGAGCCTACGAGCAGTACTTC. This codes for CASSLGGGAYEQYF.

The chain employs TRBV27 and TRBJ2-7; no firm D call. The J call may be mistaken, given a closer DNA end match to TRBJ2-5. Germline V gives CDR1 MNHEY, CDR2 SMNVEV (reference sequence). The CDR3 has 16 amino acids. The CDR3 loop is CASSALGGGLQETQYF. The CDR3 nucleotides are TGTGCCAGCAGTGCCCTTGGTGGCGGATTACAAGAGACCCAGTACTTC.

The chain uses TRBV14 and TRBJ2-1; tentative D call: TRBD1 (7 bases). The CDR3 is 15 residues long. Germline V gives CDR1 SGHDN, CDR2 FVKESK. The V end was cut by 1 base, the J end by 3 bases, with 10 bases between. CDR3 sequence reads: CASSQVRGVYNEQFF. CDR3 nucleotide sequence: TGTGCCAGCAGCCAAGTCAGGGGGGTCTACAATGAGCAGTTCTTC. The variable domain in full, completed from reference TRBV14 and TRBJ2-1, reads EAGVTQFPSHSVIEKGQTVTLRCDPISGHDNLYWYRRVMGKEIKFLLHFVKESKQDESGMPNNRFLAERTGGTYSTLKVQPAELEDSGVYFCASSQVRGVYNEQFFGPGTRLTVL.

The CDR3 region is CAGPRGSNQPQHF. The CDR3 DNA sequence: TGTGCCGGACCCAGGGGGAGCAATCAGCCCCAGCATTTT. V usage is TRBV6-1 and J usage is TRBJ1-5; 7 nucleotides align to TRBD1. Germline V gives CDR1 MNHNS, CDR2 SASEGT. The CDR3 is 13 residues long. Trimming took 11 bases from V and 1 from J; bases not matched to a gene: 5.

The rearrangement joins TRBV19 to TRBJ1-1; no clear D gene. The CDR3 contains 12 residues. V lost 5 bases and J 10 bases, leaving 14 bases between the germline ends. Looked up from germline, CDR1 is LNHDA and CDR2 is SQIVND (reference sequence). The CDR3 protein is CASSGGWEGAFF. The CDR3 bases are TGTGCCAGTAGTGGAGGGTGGGAGGGAGCTTTCTTT.

The chain carries TRBV6-1 and TRBJ1-1; no reliable D call. V was shortened by 2 bases and J by 0 bases, with 7 bases between the two germline ends. Per the germline V gene, CDR1 is MNHNS and CDR2 is SASEGT. The CDR3 consists of 14 residues. The CDR3 sequence is CASSEWRMNTEAFF. CDR3 coding DNA: TGTGCCAGCAGTGAATGGCGGATGAACACTGAAGCTTTCTTT.

The rearrangement joins TRBV7-9 to TRBJ1-2; 7 bases fit TRBD1. The CDR3 sequence is 15 residues long. Losses at the gene ends were 2 bases for V and 8 bases for J; bases not matched to a gene: 11. Germline CDR1 SEHNR, CDR2 FQNEAQ (reference sequence). CDR3: CASSLWDSLDPGYTF. As DNA, the CDR3 is TGTGCCAGCAGCTTATGGGACAGTCTCGATCCGGGCTACACCTTC.

V is TRBV11-3 and J is TRBJ2-7; D call uncertain. Germline CDR1 SGHNT, CDR2 YENEEA. Trimming took off 2 bases at V and 2 bases at J, with 7 bases between the two ends. This CDR3 contains 13 residues. As DNA, the CDR3 is TGTGCCAGCAGCTTAACCCGACCCTACGAGCAGTACTTC. Translating gives CASSLTRPYEQYF.

This chain connects TRBV7-9 to TRBJ2-1, with TRBD2 matching 12 bases. J lost 8 bases, V lost 3 bases, and 8 bases had no gene match. The germline gives CDR1 SEHNR, CDR2 FQNEAQ (reference sequence). The CDR3 length is 16 residues. The CDR3 coding sequence is TGTGCCAGCAGCTTCTCGACTAGCGGGGGATTGGATGAGCAGTTCTTC. Translated: CASSFSTSGGLDEQFF.

A single count supports this clone. V gene TRBV14 combines with J gene TRBJ1-2; no reliable D call. The V end lost 2 bases, the J end lost 3 bases, and 16 bases lay between the germline ends. Germline assignment: CDR1 SGHDN and CDR2 FVKESK. CDR3 length equals 16 residues. In nucleotides, the CDR3 is TGTGCCAGCAGCCAAACCGGGCAGAGTCTACACTATGGCTACACCTTC. Its protein product is CASSQTGQSLHYGYTF. The complete variable domain, with remaining parts taken from reference TRBV14 and TRBJ1-2, reads EAGVTQFPSHSVIEKGQTVTLRCDPISGHDNLYWYRRVMGKEIKFLLHFVKESKQDESGMPNNRFLAERTGGTYSTLKVQPAELEDSGVYFCASSQTGQSLHYGYTFGSGTRLTVV.

The V call is TRBV7-9, the J call TRBJ2-7; unclear D gene. The CDR3 covers 15 residues. Germline V gene lookup returns CDR1 SEHNR and CDR2 FQNEAQ (reference sequence). V lost 2 bases, J lost 2 bases, and 13 bases lay in between. The CDR3 sequence is CASSLTATDTYEQYF. The CDR3, as DNA: TGTGCCAGCAGCTTAACCGCGACCGATACCTACGAGCAGTACTTC.